Sequencing of this T cell receptor (beta chain) was carried out in a study of T cell changes during pregnancy in multiple sclerosis. The CDR3 runs 14 residues. Trimming pared 1 base from V and 7 bases from J, leaving 13 bases between. CDR1 SGHNT and CDR2 YYREEE come from the germline V gene (reference sequence). The assay was immunoSEQ multiplex PCR, and TCRdb's table has in-frame clones only and misses some. The top ten clones hold 7.8% of a sample with about 40,000 clones, roughly nine tenths of them seen once. The clonotype originates from a female donor with multiple sclerosis, enrolled in a pregnancy study. The rearrangement links TRBV5-4 to TRBJ2-3, with D unresolved. Sequencing was performed on CD8+ T cells from peripheral blood mononuclear cells, taken before pregnancy. CDR3 sequence: CASSLIRAPNTQYF. Written as DNA, the CDR3 is TGTGCCAGCAGCTTGATCCGAGCGCCTAATACGCAGTATTTT.